This is a list of T cell receptor beta chains from one sample in a study of graft-versus-host responses after intestinal transplantation. Clones were sequenced by immunoSEQ multiplex PCR, and TCRdb holds only the in-frame ones, with some missing. The sample holds about 120,000 clones, approximately 92% seen once. Which antigens these TCRs recognize remains unknown. Sequenced material: unstimulated CD4+ T cells sorted from spleen or lymph node cells, taken before intestinal transplant. Every receptor here comes from a human donor who received an intestinal transplant. The conserved cysteine and the conserved F or W are not part of the CDR3 here. Clone size is stated in some rows and not others, as once, few, many or a class when expanded.

clone size	V gene	J gene	CDR3 protein
-	TRBV6-5	TRBJ2-7	ASSYSRTGGYEQY
-	TRBV2	TRBJ2-7	ASRIQGMKQY
-	TRBV7-9	TRBJ1-2	ASSPRDSSNYGYT
-	TRBV28	TRBJ2-7	ASSLVGGGLDEQY
-	TRBV21-1	TRBJ1-3	ASSKSFAGNTIY
-	TRBV2	TRBJ1-4	ASSERQGARLGEKLF
-	TRBV4-2	TRBJ2-7	ASSQGGSGGYEQY
-	TRBV15	TRBJ1-4	ATSRDAGGYNEKLF
-	TRBV6-1	TRBJ2-7	ASRATGGYEQY
-	TRBV6-1	TRBJ2-7	ASSEVSGQTYEQY
-	TRBV7-3	TRBJ2-1	ASSVSGRAIDEQF
-	TRBV7-2	TRBJ2-2	ASSLRYTGELF
once	TRBV25-1	TRBJ2-7	ASSEGGTGAGEQY
-	TRBV7-3	TRBJ2-5	ASSLFGGRETQY
-	TRBV5-1	TRBJ2-3	ASSPGLAGSTDTQY
-	TRBV5-5	TRBJ1-2	ASSLEQGANHGYT
-	TRBV30	TRBJ2-3	AWSSPGLAGLTDTQY
once	TRBV9	TRBJ1-1	ASSASGYRAF
-	TRBV5-1	TRBJ2-3	ASSLGAETDTQY
-	TRBV18	TRBJ2-7	ASSPGGLSYEQY
-	TRBV28	TRBJ2-7	ASSRGQGDVY
-	TRBV6-6	TRBJ2-5	ASSRALGNLETQY
-	TRBV5-1	TRBJ2-7	ASSSYMDDYEQY
-	TRBV9	TRBJ2-2	ASSPRGEGGELF
-	TRBV5-1	TRBJ2-5	ASSLGRLAGTLAETQY
-	TRBV9	TRBJ2-7	ASSVTGVWGSEQY
-	TRBV14	TRBJ2-5	ASSQLDWSGTQY
-	TRBV6-6	TRBJ2-5	ASSPAGGQTQY
-	TRBV7-8	TRBJ2-7	ASSLAGAYEQY
-	TRBV28	TRBJ2-2	ASIWGSNTGELF
-	TRBV20-1	TRBJ2-7	SAKNFYEQY
-	TRBV11-1	TRBJ2-7	ASSLRFGTGVSYEQY
-	TRBV5-1	TRBJ1-2	ASSPFRDRGPTSYGYT
-	TRBV30	TRBJ2-6	AWGTSGANVLT
-	TRBV10-1	TRBJ2-7	ASSPGLPPYEQY
-	TRBV9	TRBJ2-2	ASSVLPGQNTGELF
-	TRBV18	TRBJ2-7	ASSPSQREGEQY
-	TRBV27	TRBJ1-5	ASSWTGGQPQH
-	TRBV5-1	TRBJ2-1	ASSLGGTSGYNEQF
-	TRBV10-1	TRBJ2-5	ASSPLSGAQETQY
-	TRBV20-1	TRBJ2-7	SATDLNEQY
-	TRBV14	TRBJ2-7	ASCRGLYEQY
-	TRBV5-1	TRBJ2-5	ASSLVGETQY
-	TRBV19	TRBJ2-5	ASTSRQGAPRETQY
-	TRBV6-6	TRBJ1-5	ASSGQVFNQPQH
-	TRBV9	TRBJ2-7	ASSVEGVWAYEQY
-	TRBV18	TRBJ2-7	ASSLGSEQY
-	TRBV5-1	TRBJ1-4	ASSLAQGQGSKLF
-	TRBV6-5	TRBJ2-7	ASRLSGGANEQY
-	TRBV7-9	TRBJ2-3	ASSLLTSAYTDTQY
-	TRBV9	TRBJ2-5	ASSVLAGGGETQY
-	TRBV7-2	TRBJ1-5	ASSLLGQKNQPQH
-	TRBV29-1	TRBJ1-4	SGSFNEKLF
-	TRBV28	TRBJ1-1	ASSIMLEANTEAF